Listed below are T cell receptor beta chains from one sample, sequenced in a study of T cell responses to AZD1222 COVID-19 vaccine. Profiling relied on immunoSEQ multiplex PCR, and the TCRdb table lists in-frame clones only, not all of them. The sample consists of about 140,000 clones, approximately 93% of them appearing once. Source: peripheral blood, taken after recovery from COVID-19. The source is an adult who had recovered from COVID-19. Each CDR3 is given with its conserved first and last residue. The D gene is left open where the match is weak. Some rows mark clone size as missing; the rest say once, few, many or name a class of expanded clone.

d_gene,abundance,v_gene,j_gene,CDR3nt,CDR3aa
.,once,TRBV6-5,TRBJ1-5,TGTGCCAGCAGTTACTCGGACAGTCAGCCCCAGCATTTT,CASSYSDSQPQHF
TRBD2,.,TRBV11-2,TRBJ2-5,TGTGCCAGCAGCTTAGGCGGACTAGCGGGAGGGGAGACCCAGTACTTC,CASSLGGLAGGETQYF
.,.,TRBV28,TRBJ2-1,TGTGCCAGCAGCCCTAACCGACTAGTTCGAGGCGAGCAGTTCTTC,CASSPNRLVRGEQFF
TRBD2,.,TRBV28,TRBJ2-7,TGTGCCAGCACCATTACTAGCGGGAGGGCCCTTGTCGGCGAGCAGTACTTC,CASTITSGRALVGEQYF
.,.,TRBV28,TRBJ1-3,TGTGCCAGCACTGTTCCGGGTCTGTCGGGAAACACCATATATTTT,CASTVPGLSGNTIYF
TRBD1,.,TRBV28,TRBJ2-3,TGTGCCACCACTGTACAGGGGGTCCGGGCAGATACGCAGTATTTT,CATTVQGVRADTQYF
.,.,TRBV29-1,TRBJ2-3,TGCAGCGTTACGGGGAACACAGATACGCAGTATTTT,CSVTGNTDTQYF
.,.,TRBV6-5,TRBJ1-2,TGTGCCAGCAGGAGGGGTAGGGACCCTAACTATGGCTACACCTTC,CASRRGRDPNYGYTF
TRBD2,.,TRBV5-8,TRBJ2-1,TGTGCCAGCAGCCCGCTGAGCGGGAGCTCCTACAATGAGCAGTTCTTC,CASSPLSGSSYNEQFF
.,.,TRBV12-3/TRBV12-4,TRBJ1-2,TGTGCCAGCAGTCGGCAGGGATATGGCTACACCTTC,CASSRQGYGYTF
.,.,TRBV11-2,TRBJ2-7,TGTGCCAGCAGCGGGTGGAGCGGCTACTACGAGCAGTACTTC,CASSGWSGYYEQYF
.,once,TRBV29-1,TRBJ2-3,TGCAGCGTTGATATTTTAGGGGGCACAGATACGCAGTATTTT,CSVDILGGTDTQYF
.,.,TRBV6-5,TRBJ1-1,TGTGCCAGCAGTTATTCGCAGAACACTGAAGCTTTCTTT,CASSYSQNTEAFF
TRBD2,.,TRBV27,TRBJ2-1,TGTGCCAGCAGCCCACTAGCGGCAATCCAGGGCAATGAGCAGTTCTTC,CASSPLAAIQGNEQFF
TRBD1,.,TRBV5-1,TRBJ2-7,TGCGCCAGCAGGGGGACAGGGCCCCTCTACGAGCAGTACTTC,CASRGTGPLYEQYF
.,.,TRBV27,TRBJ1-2,TGTGCCAGCAGTTATGGGTTGAGGGGACGGAGTGGCTACACCTTC,CASSYGLRGRSGYTF
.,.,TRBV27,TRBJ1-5,TGTGCCAGCAGTCTGCAGGGGATTCAGCCCCAGCATTTT,CASSLQGIQPQHF
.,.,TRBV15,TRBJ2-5,TGTGCCACTGCAACGGATACCGCTCAAGAGACCCAGTACTTC,CATATDTAQETQYF